A selection of T cell receptor beta chains follows, all from one sample in a study of blood T cell repertoires in COVID-19. Sequencing was performed with immunoSEQ multiplex PCR; in TCRdb, only in-frame clones are kept and a portion is missing. The table includes a few hundred thousand clones, less than 90% detected once. Material for sequencing was peripheral blood. All receptors derive from a woman aged 55-70 years with COVID-19, enrolled during active disease. CDR3s include the opening cysteine and the closing phenylalanine or tryptophan. The D gene is left open where the match is weak. Some rows mark clone size as missing; the rest say once, few, many or name a class of expanded clone.

D gene	V gene	clone size	J gene	CDR3 DNA	CDR3 protein
.	TRBV6-5	.	TRBJ2-7	TGTGCCAGCAGTTACCCAGGGTACGAGCAGTACTTC	CASSYPGYEQYF
.	TRBV11-3	once	TRBJ2-5	TGTGCCAGCAGCTTGATCGGGGAGACCCAGTACTTC	CASSLIGETQYF
TRBD1	TRBV19	.	TRBJ2-2	TGTGCCAGCCTCAGGACAGGGCATTCCACCGGGGAGCTGTTTTTT	CASLRTGHSTGELFF
TRBD1	TRBV30	.	TRBJ2-5	TGTGCCTGGAGTCCCATCTTAACGGACAGGGAAGAGACCCAGTACTTC	CAWSPILTDREETQYF
.	TRBV27	.	TRBJ2-1	TGTGCCAGCAGTTTACGGGGACTGCTCCACAATGAGCAGTTCTTC	CASSLRGLLHNEQFF
TRBD1	TRBV19	.	TRBJ1-1	TGTGCCACCCAGCGGACAGGAGATCGGCAAGCTTTCTTT	CATQRTGDRQAFF
TRBD1	TRBV6-5	.	TRBJ1-2	TGTGCCAGCAGGGACAGGGGAGGCTACACCTTC	CASRDRGGYTF
TRBD1	TRBV7-9	.	TRBJ2-2	TGTGCCAGCAGCCCGCGTGGGACAGGGGAATTAGGCACCGGGGAGCTGTTTTTT	CASSPRGTGELGTGELFF
TRBD2	TRBV25-1	once	TRBJ2-3	TGTGCCAGCAGTGACTTCGCGGGGGGCCCTACAGATACGCAGTATTTT	CASSDFAGGPTDTQYF
TRBD1	TRBV12-3/TRBV12-4	.	TRBJ2-7	TGTGCCAGCAGTGCCACAGGGGGCGGCGAGCAGTACTTC	CASSATGGGEQYF
.	TRBV11-2	.	TRBJ1-6	TGTGCCAGCAGGGCTAAGACAGGCGATAATAATTCACCCCTCCACTTT	CASRAKTGDNNSPLHF
TRBD2	TRBV4-2	.	TRBJ2-3	TGTGCCAGCAGCCAAGTCCCGTTCGGGGGGGCCGGTCCAGATACGCAGTATTTT	CASSQVPFGGAGPDTQYF
.	TRBV5-1	.	TRBJ2-7	TGCGCCAGCAGTACGACAGAATCCTACGAGCAGTACTTC	CASSTTESYEQYF
.	TRBV29-1	.	TRBJ2-7	TGCAGCGCCCAAATTGCGGAGGTCGGGCCCTACGAGCAGTACTTC	CSAQIAEVGPYEQYF
TRBD1	TRBV7-8	.	TRBJ1-2	TGTGCCAGCAGCGTTCAGGGGGCGGGCTATGGCTACACCTTC	CASSVQGAGYGYTF
.	TRBV24-1	.	TRBJ2-3	TGTGCCACCAGTGATGAGGTTGGGACAGATACGCAGTATTTT	CATSDEVGTDTQYF
.	TRBV6-7	.	TRBJ2-1	TGTGCCAGCAGTACCGTACAGGAGCAGTTCTTC	CASSTVQEQFF
TRBD2	TRBV6-5	.	TRBJ2-7	TGTGCCAGCAGTTACTCCGTACTAGCGGGGGGATACGAGCAGTACTTC	CASSYSVLAGGYEQYF
TRBD2	TRBV30	.	TRBJ2-2	TGTGCCTGGACGAAGACTAGCGGTTTCGGGGAGCTGTTTTTT	CAWTKTSGFGELFF
.	TRBV4-1	.	TRBJ1-6	TGCGCCAGCAGCCCAATGGGGGGGTCCCCACCCCTCCACTTT	CASSPMGGSPPLHF
TRBD2	TRBV12-5	.	TRBJ2-1	TGTGCTAGTGGTTTGGTACTCGGGACTAGCGTAGTCTGGGAGCAGTTCTTC	CASGLVLGTSVVWEQFF
.	TRBV28	once	TRBJ1-6	TGTGCCAGCAGTTTCCCCCGGTCACCCCTCCACTTT	CASSFPRSPLHF
TRBD2	TRBV10-2	.	TRBJ2-2	TGCGCCAGCAGCGCGGGACTAGCTGCCGGGGAGCTGTTTTTT	CASSAGLAAGELFF
TRBD1	TRBV7-8	.	TRBJ1-6	TGTGCCAGCAGACAGGGACAGGGGGGGATTAATTCACCCCTCCACTTT	CASRQGQGGINSPLHF
.	TRBV3-1/TRBV3-2	.	TRBJ1-5	TGTGCCAGCAGCAACACAGGGCGCAATCAGCCCCAGCATTTT	CASSNTGRNQPQHF
.	TRBV2	.	TRBJ2-3	TGTGCCAGCAGCCGAGATTACACAGATACGCAGTATTTT	CASSRDYTDTQYF
TRBD2	TRBV5-4	.	TRBJ2-5	TGTGCCAGCAGCCCTAGCGGCGGCCAAGAGACCCAGTACTTC	CASSPSGGQETQYF
.	TRBV7-9	.	TRBJ1-1	TGTGCCAGCAGCCGTACAGGTCTAGCTTTCTTT	CASSRTGLAFF
TRBD1	TRBV6-2/TRBV6-3	.	TRBJ2-5	TGTGCCAGCAGTTACGCCCCGACAGGGCCCCAAGAGACCCAGTACTTC	CASSYAPTGPQETQYF
TRBD2	TRBV2	.	TRBJ2-7	TGTGCCAGCAGGCCCGGGGGGTACGAGCAGTACTTC	CASRPGGYEQYF
TRBD2	TRBV18	few	TRBJ2-7	TGTGCCAGCTCACCCGGGACTAGCGGGGGGTACGAGCAGTACTTC	CASSPGTSGGYEQYF